One sample yielded the 29 T cell receptor beta chains listed below, sequenced in a study of blood T cell repertoires in COVID-19. TCRdb's table, derived via immunoSEQ multiplex PCR, lists solely in-frame clones and lacks some. The sample has 110,000 or so clones; over 75% are singletons. The sequenced material came from peripheral blood. All receptors come from a man aged 45-65 years with acute or convalescent COVID-19.

The chain carries TRBV2 and TRBJ2-5, with 8 nucleotides matching TRBD1. This CDR3 comprises 14 residues. V shed 7 bases and J 2 bases; nucleotides not matched to a gene: 6. CDR1 and CDR2 (germline): SNHLY, FYNNEI. The CDR3 here is CASNPDRGQETQYF. CDR3 nucleotides: TGTGCCAGCAACCCCGACAGGGGACAAGAGACCCAGTACTTC.

This chain uses TRBV7-9 with TRBJ2-7; D remains unclear. Germline V gene data show CDR1 as SEHNR and CDR2 as FQNEAQ (reference sequence). The CDR3 loop spans 14 amino acids. Trimming removed 5 bases from V and 2 bases from J, with 13 bases in between. The CDR3 loop reads CASSPPGTPYEQYF. The CDR3 bases are TGTGCCAGCAGCCCCCCCGGTACGCCCTACGAGCAGTACTTC.

The chain joins TRBV27 to TRBJ2-7; no definite D call. This CDR3 contains 15 residues. V gave up 0 bases and J gave up 0 bases, with 9 bases separating them. Germline V gene sequence: CDR1 MNHEY, CDR2 SMNVEV (reference sequence). CDR3 nucleotide sequence: TGTGCCAGCAGTTTATCGATCATCAGCTCCTACGAGCAGTACTTC. It yields the protein CASSLSIISSYEQYF.

This chain links TRBV5-4 with TRBJ1-2; the match to TRBD1 covers 7 bases. This CDR3 is built from 14 residues. Germline V gene sequence: CDR1 SGHNT, CDR2 YYREEE (reference sequence). The V and J ends lost 3 bases and 3 bases, in that order; junction bases with no gene match: 5. CDR3 bases: TGTGCCAGCAGCTCTCGGGACAGAGACTATGGCTACACCTTC. Its translation: CASSSRDRDYGYTF.

CDR3 amino acids: CASSMGLAGALAQYF. The CDR3 nucleotides read TGTGCCAGCAGCATGGGACTAGCGGGGGCCCTGGCCCAGTACTTC. The gene calls are TRBV11-2 and TRBJ2-5, with TRBD2 matching 14 bases. The junction had 8 bases not matched to a gene; V was cut back by 5 bases and J by 9 bases. Per germline, CDR1 SGHAT and CDR2 FQNNGV. This CDR3 spans 15 amino acids.

The chain combines TRBV7-3 with TRBJ1-1, with TRBD1 matching 10 bases. Trimming removed 5 bases from V and 5 bases from J; junction bases left unmatched: 2. This CDR3 is 13 amino acids long. Germline loops: CDR1 SGHTA, CDR2 FQGTGA. The CDR3 loop reads CASSRDRGTEAFF. The CDR3 DNA reads TGTGCCAGCAGCCGGGACAGGGGAACTGAAGCTTTCTTT.

V and J are TRBV10-2 and TRBJ1-6; 10 nucleotides line up with TRBD1. CDR1 and CDR2 from the germline V gene are WSHSY and SAAADI. V shed 3 bases, J shed 12 bases, and the junction held 5 bases outside the gene matches. The CDR3 has 14 amino acids. The chain's CDR3 is CASSDRTGGEPLHF. DNA of the CDR3: TGCGCCAGCAGTGACAGGACAGGGGGTGAACCCCTCCACTTT.

CDR3 loop: CASSGKQGASGNTIYF. The CDR3 DNA reads TGTGCCAGCAGCGGAAAACAGGGCGCCTCTGGAAACACCATATATTTT. The V and J genes are TRBV9 and TRBJ1-3, with D possibly TRBD1 on 6 matching bases. The CDR3 has 16 amino acids. CDR1 and CDR2 from the germline V gene are SGDLS and YYNGEE. V was shortened by 3 bases and J by 0 bases, with 13 bases between the two germline ends.

The chain couples TRBV5-1 to TRBJ2-2; 7 bases align to TRBD1. This CDR3 region has 16 residues. Looked up from germline, CDR1 is SGHRS and CDR2 is YFSETQ. V trimming: 2 bases; J trimming: 4 bases; junction bases outside the gene matches: 8. CDR3 in DNA: TGCGCCAGCAGCTTCGCGTTAGACAGGGTCACCGGGGAGCTGTTTTTT. Translated, it gives CASSFALDRVTGELFF.

This clone was observed a handful of times. This chain connects TRBV10-3 to TRBJ1-1, with D unresolved. This CDR3 contains 13 residues. Trimming stripped 4 bases from V and 1 base from J, with 7 bases between. Per germline, CDR1 ENHRY and CDR2 SYGVKD. The CDR3 nucleotides are TGTGCCATCAGTGCAGATCCGAACACTGAAGCTTTCTTT. Amino acids: CAISADPNTEAFF.

The sample holds one count of this clone. The gene calls are TRBV7-9 and TRBJ2-2; D gene uncertain. Germline CDR1 SEHNR, CDR2 FQNEAQ (reference sequence). V was clipped by 1 base and J by 2 bases, with 14 bases between them. CDR3 size: 17 residues. CDR3: CASSLGIGGINTGELFF. CDR3 DNA: TGTGCCAGCAGCTTAGGGATTGGCGGAATAAACACCGGGGAGCTGTTTTTT.

This chain links TRBV9 with TRBJ2-2, with 10 bases lining up with TRBD2. This CDR3 region has 15 residues. V gave up 5 bases and J gave up 6 bases; unmatched junction bases: 7. Germline V gene lookup returns CDR1 SGDLS and CDR2 YYNGEE. CDR3 nucleotide sequence: TGTGCCAGCAGTTCAGCGGGAGGGCCCTCCGGGGAGCTGTTTTTT. Translated: CASSSAGGPSGELFF.

This chain links TRBV5-6 with TRBJ1-2, with D possibly TRBD1 on 6 matching bases. The CDR3 is 14 residues long. The V and J ends lost 4 bases and 4 bases respectively, with 14 bases between them. In germline, CDR1 is SGHDT, CDR2 YYEEEE. For the CDR3, the DNA is TGTGCCAGCAGCCCGTTGACAGGACCCTATGGCTACACCTTC. It encodes CASSPLTGPYGYTF. Based on the CDR3 plus reference TRBV5-6 and TRBJ1-2, the full variable domain is DAGVTQSPTHLIKTRGQQVTLRCSPKSGHDTVSWYQQALGQGPQFIFQYYEEEERQRGNFPDRFSGHQFPNYSSELNVNALLLGDSALYLCASSPLTGPYGYTFGSGTRLTVV.

This chain joins TRBV3-1 (or the pseudogene TRBV3-2) and TRBJ2-1; 8 bases fit TRBD2. J lost 10 bases, V lost 0 bases, and 11 bases had no gene match. CDR1 and CDR2 from the germline V gene are LGHDT and YNNKEL (reference sequence). The CDR3 covers 16 residues. In DNA, the CDR3 is TGTGCCAGCAGCCAAGATCTAAGCGGGAGAAGGAGAGAGCAGTTCTTC. Its translation is CASSQDLSGRRREQFF.

On this clone: Other DNA sequences from this sample encode an identical CDR3 as well. V is TRBV9 and J is TRBJ2-1, with 7 positions matching TRBD2. The length of the CDR3 is 13 residues. Trimming took 3 bases from V and 7 from J; bases not matched to a gene: 4. Germline CDR1 SGDLS, CDR2 YYNGEE. In nucleotides, the CDR3 is TGTGCCAGCAGCGCGACTAGCCGTAATGAGCAGTTCTTC. It codes for CASSATSRNEQFF.

The chain carries TRBV29-1 and TRBJ1-5; the match to TRBD1 covers 9 bases. Germline CDR1 is SQVTM and CDR2 is ANQGSEA. There are 14 residues in the CDR3. The V gene end was trimmed by 6 bases and the J gene end by 6 bases; junction bases not matched to a gene: 9. Here the CDR3 DNA reads TGCAGCGTCTCTACCGGGACAGGGCTTCAGCCCCAGCATTTT. It translates to CSVSTGTGLQPQHF.

The V and J genes are TRBV5-1 and TRBJ2-1, with D possibly TRBD2 on 6 matching bases. The V gene lost 4 bases and the J gene lost 4 bases, with 15 bases spanning the gap. The V gene's germline CDR1 is SGHRS and CDR2 YFSETQ. This CDR3 has 15 residues. The CDR3, as DNA: TGCGCCAGCAGCCTCCTAGGGACTCCTTACAATGAGCAGTTCTTC. Amino acids: CASSLLGTPYNEQFF. The full variable domain, in which reference TRBV5-1 and TRBJ2-1 provide the parts outside the CDR3, is KAGVTQTPRYLIKTRGQQVTLSCSPISGHRSVSWYQQTPGQGLQFLFEYFSETQRNKGNFPGRFSGRQFSNSRSEMNVSTLELGDSALYLCASSLLGTPYNEQFFGPGTRLTVL.

This clone has only one observation. J is TRBJ1-1 and V is TRBV18, with TRBD1 identical over 9 bases. The CDR3 is 17 amino acids. The trim removed 6 bases at V and 3 bases at J, leaving 14 bases unmatched. Germline V CDR1 and CDR2: KGHSH, LQKENI. The CDR3 nucleotides are TGTGCCAGCTCCCCGAGAGAATCGGGACAGGGTGACACTGAAGCTTTCTTT. Amino acid sequence: CASSPRESGQGDTEAFF.

This chain uses TRBV6-5 with TRBJ1-2; no clear D. V was shortened by 0 bases and J by 2 bases, with 4 bases between the two germline ends. Germline CDR1 and CDR2: MNHEY and SVGAGI. The CDR3 length is 13 residues. CDR3 bases: TGTGCCAGCAGTTACTCCGGGAACTATGGCTACACCTTC. As protein: CASSYSGNYGYTF.

The chain uses TRBV29-1 and TRBJ1-2; 7 positions agree with TRBD1. This CDR3 has 13 residues. Germline values: CDR1 SQVTM, CDR2 ANQGSEA. The V and J ends lost 7 bases and 3 bases, in that order; junction bases with no gene match: 8. DNA of the CDR3: TGCAGCGCACTCCGACAGGGTGACTATGGCTACACCTTC. Protein product: CSALRQGDYGYTF.

The CDR3 DNA sequence: TGTGCCAGCAGTTTGTACACGGCGGGGGATCAGCCCCAGCATTTT. This gives the protein CASSLYTAGDQPQHF. V and J are TRBV27 and TRBJ1-5; TRBD1 might be the D (5 bases). Per the germline V gene, CDR1 is MNHEY and CDR2 is SMNVEV (reference sequence). This CDR3 has 15 residues. V shed 3 bases and J shed 5 bases, with 14 bases lying between them.

The genes are TRBV28 and TRBJ2-7; 8 positions agree with TRBD2. Germline-derived CDR1 and CDR2 are MDHEN and SYDVKM. The CDR3 contains 16 residues. J lost 2 bases, V lost 5 bases, and 11 bases had no gene match. CDR3 amino acids: CASSPRTSGPTYEQYF. The CDR3 DNA is TGTGCCAGCAGTCCAAGAACTAGCGGCCCAACCTACGAGCAGTACTTC. Based on the CDR3 plus reference TRBV28 and TRBJ2-7, the full variable domain is DVKVTQSSRYLVKRTGEKVFLECVQDMDHENMFWYRQDPGLGLRLIYFSYDVKMKEKGDIPEGYSVSREKKERFSLILESASTNQTSMYLCASSPRTSGPTYEQYFGPGTRLTVT.

The chain carries TRBV18 and TRBJ2-5, with TRBD2 identical over 7 bases. This CDR3 spans 15 amino acids. Germline V gives CDR1 KGHSH, CDR2 LQKENI. Trimming took 3 bases from V and 2 from J; bases not matched to a gene: 6. The CDR3 bases are TGTGCCAGCTCACCCGCGGGAGAAAGTCAAGAGACCCAGTACTTC. It is translated as CASSPAGESQETQYF. The whole variable domain, filled in from reference TRBV18 and TRBJ2-5, reads NAGVMQNPRHLVRRRGQEARLRCSPMKGHSHVYWYRQLPEEGLKFMVYLQKENIIDESGMPKERFSAEFPKEGPSILRIQQVVRGDSAAYFCASSPAGESQETQYFGPGTRLLVL.

The chain has TRBV3-1 (or the pseudogene TRBV3-2) and TRBJ2-7; 9 nucleotides line up with TRBD1. In germline, CDR1 is LGHDT, CDR2 YNNKEL (reference sequence). With V trimmed by 0 bases and J by 7 bases, 10 bases remained unmatched. The CDR3 length is 16 residues. The CDR3 coding sequence is TGTGCCAGCAGCCAAGATAGCTGGACAGGGGCAGGGGAGCAGTACTTC. Translating it yields CASSQDSWTGAGEQYF.

The chain has TRBV6-6 and TRBJ1-2; 9 bases fit TRBD1. The CDR3 covers 14 residues. The ends lost 4 bases at V and 6 bases at J; junction bases unmatched: 6. CDR1 and CDR2 from the germline V gene are MNHNY and SVGAGI (reference sequence). This chain's CDR3 is CASSSGTGFDGYTF. The CDR3 nucleotides are TGTGCCAGCAGTTCCGGGACAGGGTTCGATGGCTACACCTTC.

This chain uses TRBV5-4 with TRBJ1-2; 7 bases align to TRBD1. In germline, CDR1 is SGHNT, CDR2 YYREEE (reference sequence). The V segment lost 4 bases and the J segment 5 bases; nucleotides outside the gene matches: 5. This CDR3 region has 13 residues. CDR3 sequence (DNA): TGTGCCAGCAGCAGGGACAGTCCGTATGGCTACACCTTC. Translation: CASSRDSPYGYTF.

The J gene is TRBJ2-7, the V gene TRBV5-5, with TRBD1 as a possible D gene (8 bases). Germline V gives CDR1 SGHKS, CDR2 YYEKEE (reference sequence). Trimming removed 0 bases at V and 7 bases at J, with 14 bases between. CDR3 length equals 14 residues. The CDR3 DNA reads TGTGCCAGCAGCTTGGGTGACAGGGGAGGGGAGCAGTACTTC. It specifies CASSLGDRGGEQYF.

CDR3 nucleotide sequence: TGTGCCATCAGTGAGGAACAGACAGGGATTCCCTACGAGCAGTACTTC. As protein: CAISEEQTGIPYEQYF. This rearrangement joins TRBV10-3 to TRBJ2-7; 7 bases fit TRBD1. V was clipped by 2 bases and J by 2 bases; unmatched bases: 9. This CDR3 has 16 residues. Germline values: CDR1 ENHRY, CDR2 SYGVKD.

V usage is TRBV15 and J usage is TRBJ2-1; TRBD2 matches at 11 bases. The CDR3 runs 19 residues. V lost 1 base, J lost 1 base, and 9 bases stayed unmatched. CDR1 and CDR2 (germline): LNHNV, YYDKDF (reference sequence). Here the CDR3 DNA reads TGTGCCACCAGCAGAGCCCTGTTCCTAGCGGGAGGATCCTACAATGAGCAGTTCTTC. Translation: CATSRALFLAGGSYNEQFF.